The T cell receptor (beta chain) described here comes from a study of CD4 T cells in relation to SARS-CoV-2 and coronaviruses (dated by TCRdb to about 2021). For context, the study as a whole: In the ViraFEST assay, PBMCs were cultured with antigen for about 11 days, after which TCR beta CDR3s were sequenced to identify clonal expansions specific to the antigen. An HIV-1 Nef peptide pool or a culture without peptide was used as the negative reference condition. HLA restriction was mapped for shared crossreactive spike epitopes using patient-derived lymphoblastoid cell lines. At the level of individual TCR clonotypes, the study evaluated whether memory CD4+ T cells crossreact between the spike proteins of SARS-CoV-2 and those of common cold coronaviruses. The Adaptive Biotechnologies TCR-sequencing kit was used to sequence samples from a few pre-COVID donors and the naive versus memory experiments, whereas other data were Illumina-based. A different, Illumina-based TCR-beta assay was used to sequence expansion assays from other donors in the study.

CD4+ T cells from unexposed donors were collected before the COVID-19 pandemic (2011-2018). After about 9 days of culture, CD4+ T cells were isolated with the EasySep CD4+ T cell isolation kit. Unexposed donor CD4+ T cells were tested for reactivity to SARS-CoV-2 S and N and four common cold coronavirus spike pools, as cell number allowed. Each well held 1.5 million to 2.5 million PBMCs cultured in IMDM containing roughly 5% human AB serum and 10 IU/ml IL-2. Half of the culture medium was replaced with fresh IL-2-containing medium on days 3 and 7. In general, every peptide culture condition was set up in three replicate wells. Leukapheresis product for the unexposed donors was purchased commercially. Ficoll-Paque PLUS gradient centrifugation was used to isolate PBMCs from leukapheresis product or whole blood. The PBMCs went either fresh into the expansion assay or into cryopreservation at -140 degrees C. The QIAamp Micro DNA Kit was used to extract genomic DNA from the CD4+ T cells.

Inclusive of the bounding cysteine and phenylalanine, the CDR3 is 13 residues long. Here the CDR3 DNA is all that survives: 39 bases in frame from base 1. CDR1 and CDR2, looked up from the germline V gene, are KGHSH and LQKENI. Trimming accounts for 4 bases at V and 7 bases at J, while the number of junction bases matched to no gene is 5. Of note for this clone: The antigen this receptor binds is unknown. No much larger clonotype is one base removed from it; base qualities were not supplied.

General conclusions and limits of the study: Because no donor provided both pre-pandemic and post-infection samples, tracing the source of pre-existing responses was limited. About 65% of donors had memory CD4+ clonotypes that crossrecognized SARS-CoV-2 and at least one common cold coronavirus spike. Crossreactivity analysis was centred on spike protein, so crossreactivity against other viral proteins was not assessed. Crossreactive clones showed significantly weaker SARS-CoV-2-driven expansion than monoreactive clones, consistent with antigenic imprinting. Small numbers of patients and of tested TCRs limited the study.

The library was produced with the immunoSEQ multiplex PCR assay. Regarding the original processing steps: During preprocessing, nonproductive sequences were removed, as were CDR3s that did not start with C, did not end with F or W, or were shorter than 7 amino acids. The MANAFEST web app was used to call antigen-specific clonotypes on the basis of expansion compared with the reference and with other culture wells. A clone was considered positive if the clone showed significant expansion compared with the reference culture in 2 of 3 replicate wells at an FDR below 0.05. To be called positive, a clone also had to show significant expansion compared with every other tandem well and an odds ratio greater than 5. CDR3 homology was measured as pairwise Levenshtein distance, computed with the stringdist R package after trimming three terminal residues from each end. Held by TCRdb, this immuneACCESS table contains in-frame sequences only and omits some clones. Under half of the omission traces to an unresolved V gene where checked; the cause of the rest is unknown. D and trimming were read from the DNA, whereas the V and J calls and clone size are those reported in that table. This sample holds roughly 15,000 clones; around three quarters were observed only once. Together, the top ten hold under 13% of the sample.

Input material: CD4+ T cells from PBMCs, cultured in vitro. The receptor comes from a human donor in good health. The chain is made from TRBV18 and TRBJ1-2, with 8 middle bases fitting TRBD1. The nucleotide sequence reads TGTGCCAGCTCACGGCCGGACAGGGCTGGCTACACCTTC. Protein translation: CASSRPDRAGYTF.